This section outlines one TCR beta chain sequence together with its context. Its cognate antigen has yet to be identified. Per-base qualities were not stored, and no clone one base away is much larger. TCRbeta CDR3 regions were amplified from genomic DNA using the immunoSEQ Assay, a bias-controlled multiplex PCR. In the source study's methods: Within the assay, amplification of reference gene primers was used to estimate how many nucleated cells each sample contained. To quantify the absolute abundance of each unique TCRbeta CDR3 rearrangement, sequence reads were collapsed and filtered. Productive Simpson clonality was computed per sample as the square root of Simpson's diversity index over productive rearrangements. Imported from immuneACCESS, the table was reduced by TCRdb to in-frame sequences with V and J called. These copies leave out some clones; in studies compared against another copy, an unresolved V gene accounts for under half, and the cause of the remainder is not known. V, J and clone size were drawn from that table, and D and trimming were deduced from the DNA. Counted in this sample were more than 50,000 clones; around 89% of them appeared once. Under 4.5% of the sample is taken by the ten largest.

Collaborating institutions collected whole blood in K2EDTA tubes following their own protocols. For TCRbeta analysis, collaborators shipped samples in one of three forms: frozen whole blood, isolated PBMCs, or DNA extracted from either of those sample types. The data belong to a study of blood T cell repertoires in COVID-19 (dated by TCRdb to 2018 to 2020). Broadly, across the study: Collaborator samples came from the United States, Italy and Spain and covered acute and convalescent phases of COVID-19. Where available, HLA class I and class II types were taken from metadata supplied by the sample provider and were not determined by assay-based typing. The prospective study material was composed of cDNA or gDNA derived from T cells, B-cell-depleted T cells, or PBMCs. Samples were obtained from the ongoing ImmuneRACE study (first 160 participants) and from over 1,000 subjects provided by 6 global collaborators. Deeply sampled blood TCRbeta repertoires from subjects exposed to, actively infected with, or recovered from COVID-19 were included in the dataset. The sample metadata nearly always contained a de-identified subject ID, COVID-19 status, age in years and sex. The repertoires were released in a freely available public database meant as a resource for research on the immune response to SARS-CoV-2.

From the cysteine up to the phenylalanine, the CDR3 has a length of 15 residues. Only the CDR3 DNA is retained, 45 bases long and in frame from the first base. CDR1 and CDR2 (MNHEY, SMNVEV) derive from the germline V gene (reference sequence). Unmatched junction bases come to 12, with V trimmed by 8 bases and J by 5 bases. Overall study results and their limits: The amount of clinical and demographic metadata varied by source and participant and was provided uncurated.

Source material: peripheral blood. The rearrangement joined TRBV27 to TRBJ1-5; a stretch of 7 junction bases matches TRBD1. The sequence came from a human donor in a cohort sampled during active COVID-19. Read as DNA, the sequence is TGTGCCAGCGGTCCCGTGACAGGGATAGATCAGCCCCAGCATTTT. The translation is CASGPVTGIDQPQHF.